This T cell receptor beta chain is from a study of regulatory T cells in long-lasting Graves disease. Study-wide results and limits: Persistent disease was characterized by preferential usage of TRBV28, TRBJ1-2 and TRBJ2-5. The study found persistent patients shared more public clonotypes (2,741) than new patients (about 1,000).

Time point in this sample: persistent/refractory GD, antithyroid drugs over 5 years with positive TRAb. The TCR library used RNA extracted from PBMCs. Investigators prepared the TCR beta libraries by applying iRepertoire HTBI primers and Arm-PCR of CDR3 regions. From the multiplex PCR reads, TCRdb called clonotypes with MiXCR, one entry per CDR3 protein. The table lists approximately 290,000 distinct CDR3 sequences, more than 20% of them singletons. This CDR3 comprises 13 residues. V shed 5 bases and J shed 4 bases, with 9 bases lying between them. Germline V lookup: CDR1 MNHEY, CDR2 SVGEGT. The sample holds a few counts of this clonotype. Its specificity is unknown.

This material consisted of peripheral blood mononuclear cells (PBMCs), taken when the disease was refractory, from a patient treated with antithyroid drugs. The sequence came from a female donor with Graves disease. This chain uses TRBV6-2 or TRBV6-3 with TRBJ2-1; D not certain. The CDR3 bases are TGTGCCAGCAGTGGCACAGCGTACAATGAGCAGTTCTTC. Protein product: CASSGTAYNEQFF.